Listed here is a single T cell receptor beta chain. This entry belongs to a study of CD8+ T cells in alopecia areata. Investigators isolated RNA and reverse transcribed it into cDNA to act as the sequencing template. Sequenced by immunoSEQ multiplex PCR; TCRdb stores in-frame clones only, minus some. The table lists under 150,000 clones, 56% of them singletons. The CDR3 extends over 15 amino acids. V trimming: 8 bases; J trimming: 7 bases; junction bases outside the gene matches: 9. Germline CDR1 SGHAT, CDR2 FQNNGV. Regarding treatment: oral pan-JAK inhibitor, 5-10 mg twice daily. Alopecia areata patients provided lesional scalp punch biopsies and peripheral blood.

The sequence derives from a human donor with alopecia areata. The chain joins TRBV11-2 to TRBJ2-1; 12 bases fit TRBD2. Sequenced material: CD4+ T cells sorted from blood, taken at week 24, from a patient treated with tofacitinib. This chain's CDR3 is CASPDPSGGVNEQFF. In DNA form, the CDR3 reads TGTGCCAGCCCCGACCCTAGCGGGGGGGTGAATGAGCAGTTCTTC.